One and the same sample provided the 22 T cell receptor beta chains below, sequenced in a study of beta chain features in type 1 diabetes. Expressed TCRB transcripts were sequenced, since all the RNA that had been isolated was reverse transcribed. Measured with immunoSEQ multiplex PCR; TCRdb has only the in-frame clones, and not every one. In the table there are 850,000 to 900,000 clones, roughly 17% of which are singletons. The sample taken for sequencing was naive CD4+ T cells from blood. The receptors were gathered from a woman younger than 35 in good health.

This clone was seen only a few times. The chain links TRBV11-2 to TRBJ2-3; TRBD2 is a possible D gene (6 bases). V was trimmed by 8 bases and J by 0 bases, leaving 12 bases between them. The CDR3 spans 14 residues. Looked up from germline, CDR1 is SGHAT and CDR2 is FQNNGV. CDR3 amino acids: CASGRETSTDTQYF. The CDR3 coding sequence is TGTGCCAGCGGCCGGGAGACGAGCACAGATACGCAGTATTTT.

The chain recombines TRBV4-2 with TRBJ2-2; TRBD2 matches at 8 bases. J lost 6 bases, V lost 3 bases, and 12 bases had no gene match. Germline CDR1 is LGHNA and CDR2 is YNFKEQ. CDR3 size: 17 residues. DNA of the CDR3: TGTGCCAGCAGCCAGGACCCTCGGACTAGCCTGGCCGGGGAGCTGTTTTTT. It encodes CASSQDPRTSLAGELFF.

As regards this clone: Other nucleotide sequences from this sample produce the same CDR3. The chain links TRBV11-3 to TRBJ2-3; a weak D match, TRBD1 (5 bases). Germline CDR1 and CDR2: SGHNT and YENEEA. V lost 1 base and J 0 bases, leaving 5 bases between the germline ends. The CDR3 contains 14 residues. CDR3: CASSLGQSTDTQYF. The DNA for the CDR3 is TGTGCCAGCAGCTTAGGACAGAGCACAGATACGCAGTATTTT. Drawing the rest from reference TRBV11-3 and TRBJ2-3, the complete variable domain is EAGVVQSPRYKIIEKKQPVAFWCNPISGHNTLYWYLQNLGQGPELLIRYENEEAVDDSQLPKDRFSAERLKGVDSTLKIQPAELGDSAVYLCASSLGQSTDTQYFGPGTRLTVL.

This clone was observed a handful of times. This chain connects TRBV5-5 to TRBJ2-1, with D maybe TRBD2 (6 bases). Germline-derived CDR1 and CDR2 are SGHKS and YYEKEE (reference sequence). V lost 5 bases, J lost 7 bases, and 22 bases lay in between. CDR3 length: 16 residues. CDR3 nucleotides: TGTGCCAGCAGTTCCCTCCCACGGGAGTTTTATAATGAGCAGTTCTTC. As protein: CASSSLPREFYNEQFF.

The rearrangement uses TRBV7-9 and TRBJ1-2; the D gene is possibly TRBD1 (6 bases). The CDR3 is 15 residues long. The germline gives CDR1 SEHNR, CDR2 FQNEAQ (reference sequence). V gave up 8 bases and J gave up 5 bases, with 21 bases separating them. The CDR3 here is CASEGGSQGDYGYTF. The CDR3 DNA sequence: TGTGCCAGCGAGGGCGGTTCACAGGGAGATTATGGCTACACCTTC.

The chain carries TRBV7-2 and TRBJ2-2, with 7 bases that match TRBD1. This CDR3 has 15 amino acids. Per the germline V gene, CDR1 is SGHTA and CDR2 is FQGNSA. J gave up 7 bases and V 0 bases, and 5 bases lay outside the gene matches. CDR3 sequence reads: CASSLARGGHGELFF. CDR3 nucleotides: TGTGCCAGCAGCTTAGCAAGAGGGGGCCACGGGGAGCTGTTTTTT.

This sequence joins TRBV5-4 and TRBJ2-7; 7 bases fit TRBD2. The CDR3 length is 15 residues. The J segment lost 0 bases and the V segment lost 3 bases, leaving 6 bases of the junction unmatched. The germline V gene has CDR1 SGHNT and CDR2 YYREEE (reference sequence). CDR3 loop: CASSSASGPSYEQYF. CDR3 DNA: TGTGCCAGCAGCTCAGCTAGCGGACCCTCCTACGAGCAGTACTTC.

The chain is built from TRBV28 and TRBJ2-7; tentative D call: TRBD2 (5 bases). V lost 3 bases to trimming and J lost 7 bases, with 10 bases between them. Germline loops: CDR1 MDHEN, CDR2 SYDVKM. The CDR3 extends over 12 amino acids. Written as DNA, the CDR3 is TGTGCCAGCAGTTTTCGTCCGGGGGAGCAGTACTTC. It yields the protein CASSFRPGEQYF.

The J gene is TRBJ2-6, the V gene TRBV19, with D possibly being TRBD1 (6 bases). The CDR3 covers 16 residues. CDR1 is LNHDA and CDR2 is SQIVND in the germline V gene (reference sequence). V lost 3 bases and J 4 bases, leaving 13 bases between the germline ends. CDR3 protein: CASSIGQLKGANVLTF. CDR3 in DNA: TGTGCCAGTAGTATTGGACAGTTAAAGGGGGCCAACGTCCTGACTTTC.

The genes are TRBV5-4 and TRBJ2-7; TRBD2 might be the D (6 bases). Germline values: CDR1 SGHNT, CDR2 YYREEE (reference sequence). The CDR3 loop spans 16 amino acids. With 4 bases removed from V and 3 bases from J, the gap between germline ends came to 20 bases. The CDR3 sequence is CASSPGGGRADYEQYF. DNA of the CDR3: TGTGCCAGCAGCCCCGGGGGAGGCCGTGCGGACTACGAGCAGTACTTC.

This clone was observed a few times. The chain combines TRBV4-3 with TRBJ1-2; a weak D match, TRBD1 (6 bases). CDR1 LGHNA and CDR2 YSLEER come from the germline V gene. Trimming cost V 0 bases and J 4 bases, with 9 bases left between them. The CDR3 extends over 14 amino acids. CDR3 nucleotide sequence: TGCGCCAGCAGCCAAGATGGACAGAGCTATGGCTACACCTTC. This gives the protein CASSQDGQSYGYTF.

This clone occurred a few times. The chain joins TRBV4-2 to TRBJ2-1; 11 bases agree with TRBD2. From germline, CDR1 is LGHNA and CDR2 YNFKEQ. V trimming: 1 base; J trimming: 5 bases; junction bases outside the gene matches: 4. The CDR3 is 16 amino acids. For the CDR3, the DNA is TGTGCCAGCAGCCAAGGAGCGACTAGCGGGAACAATGAGCAGTTCTTC. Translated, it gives CASSQGATSGNNEQFF.

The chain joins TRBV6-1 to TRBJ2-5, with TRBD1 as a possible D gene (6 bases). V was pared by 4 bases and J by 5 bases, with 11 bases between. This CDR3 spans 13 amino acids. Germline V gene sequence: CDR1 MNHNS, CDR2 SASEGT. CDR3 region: CASSGTGLETQYF. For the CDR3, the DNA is TGTGCCAGCAGTGGAACAGGGCTGGAGACCCAGTACTTC.

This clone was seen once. In DNA form, the CDR3 reads TGTGCCAGTAGTATAGTCACAGGGACGCGGTTTGGCACTGAAGCTTTCTTT. This encodes CASSIVTGTRFGTEAFF. This chain connects TRBV19 to TRBJ1-1; D is possibly TRBD1 (6 bases). From germline, CDR1 is LNHDA and CDR2 SQIVND (reference sequence). V lost 1 base and J 4 bases, leaving 19 bases between the germline ends. This CDR3 is built from 17 residues.

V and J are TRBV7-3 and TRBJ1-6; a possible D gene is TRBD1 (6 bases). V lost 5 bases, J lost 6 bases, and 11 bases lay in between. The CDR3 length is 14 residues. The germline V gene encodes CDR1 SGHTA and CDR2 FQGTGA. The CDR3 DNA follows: TGTGCCAGCAGCCTGGGACACGCTAATTCACCCCTCCACTTT. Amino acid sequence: CASSLGHANSPLHF. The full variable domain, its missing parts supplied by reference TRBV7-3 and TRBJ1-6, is GAGVSQTPSNKVTEKGKYVELRCDPISGHTALYWYRQSLGQGPEFLIYFQGTGAADDSGLPNDRFFAVRPEGSVSTLKIQRTERGDSAVYLCASSLGHANSPLHFGNGTRLTVT.

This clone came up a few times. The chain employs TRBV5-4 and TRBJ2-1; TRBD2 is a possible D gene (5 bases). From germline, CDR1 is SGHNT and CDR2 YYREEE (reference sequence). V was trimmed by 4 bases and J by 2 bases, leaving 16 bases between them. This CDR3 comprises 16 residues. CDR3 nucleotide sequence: TGTGCCAGCAGCCCGAAAGCGGAGATAACCTACAATGAGCAGTTCTTC. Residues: CASSPKAEITYNEQFF.

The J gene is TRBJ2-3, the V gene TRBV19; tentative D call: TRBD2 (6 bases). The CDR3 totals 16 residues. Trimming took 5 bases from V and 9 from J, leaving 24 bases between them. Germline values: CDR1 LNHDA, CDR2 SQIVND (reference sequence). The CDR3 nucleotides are TGTGCCAGTAGTGCCCCGGCGGGGTCCTCAGATAGAACGCAGTATTTT. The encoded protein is CASSAPAGSSDRTQYF. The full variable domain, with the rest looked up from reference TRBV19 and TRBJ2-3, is DGGITQSPKYLFRKEGQNVTLSCEQNLNHDAMYWYRQDPGQGLRLIYYSQIVNDFQKGDIAEGYSVSREKKESFPLTVTSAQKNPTAFYLCASSAPAGSSDRTQYFGPGTRLTVL.

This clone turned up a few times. DNA of the CDR3: TGTGCCAGCAGCCGACTAGCGGGACCTAACACCGGGGAGCTGTTTTTT. It encodes CASSRLAGPNTGELFF. This chain connects TRBV11-2 to TRBJ2-2; 11 bases are shared with TRBD2. This CDR3 has 16 amino acids. Per the germline V gene, CDR1 is SGHAT and CDR2 is FQNNGV. J was trimmed by 2 bases and V by 5 bases; bases with no gene match: 4.

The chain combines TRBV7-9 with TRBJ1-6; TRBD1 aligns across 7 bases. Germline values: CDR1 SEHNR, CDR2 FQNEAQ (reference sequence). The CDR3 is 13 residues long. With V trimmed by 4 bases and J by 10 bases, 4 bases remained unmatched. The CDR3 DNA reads TGTGCCAGCAGCTCTCAGGGGGGGTCACCCCTCCACTTT. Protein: CASSSQGGSPLHF.

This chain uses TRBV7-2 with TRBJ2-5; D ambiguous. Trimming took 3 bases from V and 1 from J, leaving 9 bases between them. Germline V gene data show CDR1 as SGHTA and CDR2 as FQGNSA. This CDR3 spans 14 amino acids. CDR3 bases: TGTGCCAGCAGCTTGTTCACGCCCCAAGAGACCCAGTACTTC. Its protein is CASSLFTPQETQYF.

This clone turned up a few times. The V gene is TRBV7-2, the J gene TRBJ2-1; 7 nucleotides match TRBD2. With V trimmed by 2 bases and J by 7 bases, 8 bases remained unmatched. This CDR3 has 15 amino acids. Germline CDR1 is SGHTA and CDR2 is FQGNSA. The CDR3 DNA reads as TGTGCCAGCAGCTTAACAGCGGGGCCGGGGAATGAGCAGTTCTTC. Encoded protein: CASSLTAGPGNEQFF. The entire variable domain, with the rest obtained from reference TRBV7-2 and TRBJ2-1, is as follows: GAGVSQSPSNKVTEKGKDVELRCDPISGHTALYWYRQSLGQGLEFLIYFQGNSAPDKSGLPSDRFSAERTGGSVSTLTIQRTQQEDSAVYLCASSLTAGPGNEQFFGPGTRLTVL.

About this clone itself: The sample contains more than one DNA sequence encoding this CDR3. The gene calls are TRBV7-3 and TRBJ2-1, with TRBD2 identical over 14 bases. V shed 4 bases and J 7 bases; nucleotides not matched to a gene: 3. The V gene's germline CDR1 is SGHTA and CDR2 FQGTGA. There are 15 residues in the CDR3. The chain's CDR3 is CASSSGLAGVNEQFF. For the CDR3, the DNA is TGTGCCAGCAGCTCGGGACTAGCGGGAGTTAATGAGCAGTTCTTC.